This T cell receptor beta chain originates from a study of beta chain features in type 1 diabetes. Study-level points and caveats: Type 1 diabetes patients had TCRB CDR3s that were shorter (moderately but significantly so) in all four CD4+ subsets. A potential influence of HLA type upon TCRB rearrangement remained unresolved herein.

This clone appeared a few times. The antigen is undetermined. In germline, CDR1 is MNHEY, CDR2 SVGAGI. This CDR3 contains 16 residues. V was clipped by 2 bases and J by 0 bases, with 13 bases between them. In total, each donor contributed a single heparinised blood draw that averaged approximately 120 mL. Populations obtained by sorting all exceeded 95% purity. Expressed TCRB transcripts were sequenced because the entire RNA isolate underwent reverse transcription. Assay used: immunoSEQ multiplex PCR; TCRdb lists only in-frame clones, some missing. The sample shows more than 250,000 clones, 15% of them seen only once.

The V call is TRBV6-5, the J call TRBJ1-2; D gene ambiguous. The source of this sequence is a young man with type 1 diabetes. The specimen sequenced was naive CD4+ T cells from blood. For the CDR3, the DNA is TGTGCCAGCAGTTACCAGGCTCCCCCAGCTAACTATGGCTACACCTTC. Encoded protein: CASSYQAPPANYGYTF.